This TCR beta chain was sequenced in a study of T-cell memory formation after mild COVID-19. Whole-study findings and limits: Several responding clones turned up in pre-infection memory, indicating that cross-reactive memory may have taken part. CD4+ contracting clones were found mainly in CM and EM, and CD8+ ones in EMRA.

Trimming stripped 5 bases from V and 8 bases from J, with 9 bases between. Germline V gene sequence: CDR1 SNHLY, CDR2 FYNNEI. The CDR3 runs 11 residues. From the 5' RACE reads, TCRdb called clonotypes with MiXCR, one entry per CDR3 protein. The sample records a few hundred thousand distinct CDR3 sequences, 15% to 20% being singletons. Regarding this clonotype: Its antigen is not identified.

The chain joins TRBV2 to TRBJ1-2; D ambiguous. The receptor was derived from a man between 18 and 29 years old who had mild COVID-19 (a few samples of this study predate the infection). Cell type and time point are not known. Sequencing was performed on PBMCs or a T cell subset sorted from them (not recorded which). The chain's CDR3 is CASSWVIGYTF. In DNA, the CDR3 is TGTGCCAGCAGTTGGGTAATCGGCTACACCTTC. Drawing the rest from reference TRBV2 and TRBJ1-2, the complete variable domain is EPEVTQTPSHQVTQMGQEVILRCVPISNHLYFYWYRQILGQKVEFLVSFYNNEISEKSEIFDDQFSVERPDGSNFTLKIRSTKLEDSAMYFCASSWVIGYTFGSGTRLTVV.